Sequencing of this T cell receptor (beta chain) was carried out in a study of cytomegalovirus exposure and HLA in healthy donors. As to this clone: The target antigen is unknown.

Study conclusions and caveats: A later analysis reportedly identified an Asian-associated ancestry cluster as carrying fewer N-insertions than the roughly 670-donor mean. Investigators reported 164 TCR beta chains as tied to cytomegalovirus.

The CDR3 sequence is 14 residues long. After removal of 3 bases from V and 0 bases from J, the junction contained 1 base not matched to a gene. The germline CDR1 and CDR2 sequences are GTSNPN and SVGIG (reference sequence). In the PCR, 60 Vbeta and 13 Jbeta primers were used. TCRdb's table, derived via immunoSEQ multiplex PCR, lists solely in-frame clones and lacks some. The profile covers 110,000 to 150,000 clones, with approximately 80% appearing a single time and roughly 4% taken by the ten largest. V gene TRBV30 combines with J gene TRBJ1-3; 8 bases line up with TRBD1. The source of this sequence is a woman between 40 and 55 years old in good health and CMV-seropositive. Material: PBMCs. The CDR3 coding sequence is TGTGCCTGGAGCAGGGGGCGCTCTGGAAACACCATATATTTT. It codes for CAWSRGRSGNTIYF.